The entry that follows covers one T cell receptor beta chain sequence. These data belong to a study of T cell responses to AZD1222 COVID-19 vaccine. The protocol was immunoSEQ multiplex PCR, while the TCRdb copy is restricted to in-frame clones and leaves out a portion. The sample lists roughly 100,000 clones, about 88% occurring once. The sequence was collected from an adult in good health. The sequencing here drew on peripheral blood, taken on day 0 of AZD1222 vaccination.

The CDR3 sequence is CASRDRSGIGELFF. The CDR3 coding sequence is TGTGCCAGCAGGGACCGTAGCGGGATCGGGGAGCTGTTTTTT. The V and J genes are TRBV5-4 and TRBJ2-2, with 8 bases aligning to TRBD2. Germline V gene data show CDR1 as SGHNT and CDR2 as YYREEE (reference sequence). The length of the CDR3 is 14 residues. The V segment lost 5 bases and the J segment 7 bases; nucleotides outside the gene matches: 7.